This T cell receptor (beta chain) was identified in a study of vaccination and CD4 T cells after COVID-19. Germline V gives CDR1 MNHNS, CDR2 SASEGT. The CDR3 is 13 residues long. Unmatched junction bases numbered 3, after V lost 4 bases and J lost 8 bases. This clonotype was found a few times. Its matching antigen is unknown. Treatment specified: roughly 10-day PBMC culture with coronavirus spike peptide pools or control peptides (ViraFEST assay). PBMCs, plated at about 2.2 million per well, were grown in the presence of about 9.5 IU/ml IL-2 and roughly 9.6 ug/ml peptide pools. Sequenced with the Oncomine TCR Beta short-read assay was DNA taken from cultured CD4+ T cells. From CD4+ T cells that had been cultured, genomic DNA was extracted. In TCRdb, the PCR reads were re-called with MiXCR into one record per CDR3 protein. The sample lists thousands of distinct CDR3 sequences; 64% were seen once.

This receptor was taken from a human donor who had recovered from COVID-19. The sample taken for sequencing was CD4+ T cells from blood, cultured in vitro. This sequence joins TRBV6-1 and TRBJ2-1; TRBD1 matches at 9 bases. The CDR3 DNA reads TGTGCCAGCAGTGGTACAGGGGGCTATGAGCAGTTCTTC. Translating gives CASSGTGGYEQFF.